The clone carrying this T cell receptor beta chain showed up many times. This sample stems from a study of early T cells in non-severe SARS-CoV-2 infection. CDR3 length: 11 residues. V lost 9 bases, J lost 9 bases, and 5 bases stayed unmatched. In germline, CDR1 is SGHTA, CDR2 FQGNSA. The TCR library protocol was used to attach unique molecular identifiers. These identifiers were attached to individual cDNA molecules. TCRdb used MiXCR to reprocess the 5' RACE reads, holding one entry per CDR3 protein. The table records approximately 29,000 distinct CDR3 sequences, around 6.6% of them present only once.

Input material: whole blood. V usage is TRBV7-2 and J usage is TRBJ2-1, with 7 bases lining up with TRBD1. This clonotype originated in an adult who was a healthcare worker with PCR-confirmed SARS-CoV-2 infection or an uninfected control (not recorded which). Written as DNA, the CDR3 is TGTGCCAGAGACAGGGTTGGTGAGCAGTTCTTC. This gives the protein CARDRVGEQFF.